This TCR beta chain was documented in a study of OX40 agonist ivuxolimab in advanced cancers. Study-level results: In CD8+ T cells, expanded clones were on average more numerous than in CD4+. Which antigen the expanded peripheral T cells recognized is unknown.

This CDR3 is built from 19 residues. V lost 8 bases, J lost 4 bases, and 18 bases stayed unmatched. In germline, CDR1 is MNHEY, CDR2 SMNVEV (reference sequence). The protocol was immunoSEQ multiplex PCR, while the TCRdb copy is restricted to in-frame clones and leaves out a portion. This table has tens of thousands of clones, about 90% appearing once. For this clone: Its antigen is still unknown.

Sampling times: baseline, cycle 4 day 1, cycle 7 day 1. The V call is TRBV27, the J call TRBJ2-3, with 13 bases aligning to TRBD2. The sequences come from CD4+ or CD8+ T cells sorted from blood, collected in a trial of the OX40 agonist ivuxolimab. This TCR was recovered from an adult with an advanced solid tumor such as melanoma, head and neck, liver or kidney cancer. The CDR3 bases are TGTGCCAGCTTCAAAGGGAGACTAGCGGGAGGATTCAGAGCAGATACGCAGTATTTT. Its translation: CASFKGRLAGGFRADTQYF.